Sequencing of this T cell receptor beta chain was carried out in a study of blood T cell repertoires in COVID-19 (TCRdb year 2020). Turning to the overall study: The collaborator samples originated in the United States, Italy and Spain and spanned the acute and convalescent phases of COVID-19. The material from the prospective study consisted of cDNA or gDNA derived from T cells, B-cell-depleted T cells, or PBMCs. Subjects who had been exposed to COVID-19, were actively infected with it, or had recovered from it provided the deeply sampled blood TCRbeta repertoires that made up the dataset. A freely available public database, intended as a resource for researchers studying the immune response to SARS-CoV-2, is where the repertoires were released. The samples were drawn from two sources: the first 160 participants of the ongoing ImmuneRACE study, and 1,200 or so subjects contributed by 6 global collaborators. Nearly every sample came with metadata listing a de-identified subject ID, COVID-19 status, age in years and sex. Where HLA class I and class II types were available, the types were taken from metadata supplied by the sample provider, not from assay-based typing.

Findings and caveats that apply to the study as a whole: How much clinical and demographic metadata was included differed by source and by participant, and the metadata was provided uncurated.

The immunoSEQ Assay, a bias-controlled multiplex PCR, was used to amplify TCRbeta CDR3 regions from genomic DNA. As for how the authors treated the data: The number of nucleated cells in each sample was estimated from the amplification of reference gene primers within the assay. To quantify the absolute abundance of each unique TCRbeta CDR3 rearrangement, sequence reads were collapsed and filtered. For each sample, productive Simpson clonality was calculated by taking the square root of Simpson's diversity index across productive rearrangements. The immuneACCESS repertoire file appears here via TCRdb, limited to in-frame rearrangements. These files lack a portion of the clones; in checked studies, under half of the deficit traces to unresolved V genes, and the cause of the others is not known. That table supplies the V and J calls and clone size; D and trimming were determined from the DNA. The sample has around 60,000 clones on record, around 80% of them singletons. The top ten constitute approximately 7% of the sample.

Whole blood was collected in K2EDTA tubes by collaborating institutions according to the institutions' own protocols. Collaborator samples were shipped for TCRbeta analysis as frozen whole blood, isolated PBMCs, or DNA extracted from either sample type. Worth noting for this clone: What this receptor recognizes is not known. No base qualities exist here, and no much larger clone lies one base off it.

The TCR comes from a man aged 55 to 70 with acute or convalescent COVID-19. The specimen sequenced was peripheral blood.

The CDR3 reads CASSFAGAGELFF. Read as DNA, the sequence is TGTGCCAGCAGTTTTGCGGGGGCCGGGGAGCTGTTTTTT. Recombination joined TRBV27 with TRBJ2-2, and 7 junction bases match TRBD2. Trimming removed 3 bases from V and 6 bases from J; the gene matches leave 1 base unexplained. The CDR3 numbers 13 residues from cysteine through phenylalanine. Only the CDR3 portion is preserved as DNA: 39 bases, with reading frame beginning at the first base. The CDR1 and CDR2 encoded by the germline V gene (reference sequence) are MNHEY and SMNVEV.